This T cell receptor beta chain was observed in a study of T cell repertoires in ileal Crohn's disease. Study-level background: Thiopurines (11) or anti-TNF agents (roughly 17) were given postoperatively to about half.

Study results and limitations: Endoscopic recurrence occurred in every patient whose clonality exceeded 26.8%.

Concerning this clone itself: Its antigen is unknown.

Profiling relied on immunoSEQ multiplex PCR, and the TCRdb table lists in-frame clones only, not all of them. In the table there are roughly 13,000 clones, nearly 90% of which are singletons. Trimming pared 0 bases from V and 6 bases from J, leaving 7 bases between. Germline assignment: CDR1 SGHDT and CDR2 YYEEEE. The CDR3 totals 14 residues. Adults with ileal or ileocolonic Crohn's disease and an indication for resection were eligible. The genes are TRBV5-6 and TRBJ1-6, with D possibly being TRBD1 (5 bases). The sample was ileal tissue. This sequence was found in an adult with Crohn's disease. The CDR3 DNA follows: TGTGCCAGCAGCTTGGGGGGGGTTAATTCACCCCTCCACTTT. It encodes CASSLGGVNSPLHF.